This T cell receptor (beta chain) stems from a study of T-cell reconstitution after alpha-beta-depleted transplantation in children. This clonotype was seen ten or more times. Molecular barcoding with unique molecular identifiers was used for the TCRbeta library. TCRdb processed the PCR reads anew with MiXCR; each CDR3 protein has one entry. The sample includes 70,000 to 100,000 distinct CDR3 sequences, more than 9% seen only once; the top ten take approximately 13%. The sequences come from PBMCs from the stem cell graft donor, collected from the stem cell graft. The TCR originated in a human donor who donated a stem cell graft to a child with inherited bone marrow failure.

The CDR3 DNA is TGTGCCAGCAGCTCGACAGGGTCCTACGAGCAGTACTTC. Its protein product is CASSSTGSYEQYF. The rearrangement links TRBV7-2 to TRBJ2-7; 7 nucleotides agree with TRBD1. Trimming took 4 bases from V and 1 from J; bases not matched to a gene: 1. Germline V gives CDR1 SGHTA, CDR2 FQGNSA. This CDR3 region has 13 residues.